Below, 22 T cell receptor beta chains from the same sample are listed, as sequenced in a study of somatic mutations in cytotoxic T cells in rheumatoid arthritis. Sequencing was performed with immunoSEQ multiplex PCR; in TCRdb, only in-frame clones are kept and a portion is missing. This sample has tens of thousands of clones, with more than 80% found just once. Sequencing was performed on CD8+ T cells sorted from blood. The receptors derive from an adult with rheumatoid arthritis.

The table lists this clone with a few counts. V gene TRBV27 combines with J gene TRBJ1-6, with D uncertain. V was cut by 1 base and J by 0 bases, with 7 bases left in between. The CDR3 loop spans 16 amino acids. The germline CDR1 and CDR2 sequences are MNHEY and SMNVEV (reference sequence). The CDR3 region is CASSLWVSSYNSPLHF. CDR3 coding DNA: TGTGCCAGCAGTTTATGGGTTAGCTCCTATAATTCACCCCTCCACTTT.

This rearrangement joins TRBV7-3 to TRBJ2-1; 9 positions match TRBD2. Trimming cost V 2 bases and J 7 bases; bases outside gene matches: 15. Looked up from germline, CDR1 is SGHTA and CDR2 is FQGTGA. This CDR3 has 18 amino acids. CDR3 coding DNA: TGTGCCAGCAGCTTATATCCGACAGGCGGGGGGGCTGAAAATGAGCAGTTCTTC. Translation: CASSLYPTGGGAENEQFF.

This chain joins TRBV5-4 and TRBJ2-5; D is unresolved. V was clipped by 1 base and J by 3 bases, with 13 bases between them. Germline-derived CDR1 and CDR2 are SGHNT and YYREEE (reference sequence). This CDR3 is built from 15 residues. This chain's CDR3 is CASSLIGLFEETQYF. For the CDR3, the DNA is TGTGCCAGCAGCTTGATCGGGCTCTTTGAAGAGACCCAGTACTTC.

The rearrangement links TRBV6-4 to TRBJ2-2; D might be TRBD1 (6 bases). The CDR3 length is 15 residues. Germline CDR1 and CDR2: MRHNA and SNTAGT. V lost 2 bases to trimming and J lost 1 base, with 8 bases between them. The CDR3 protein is CASSDARGNTGELFF. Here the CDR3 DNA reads TGTGCCAGCAGTGACGCCAGGGGGAACACCGGGGAGCTGTTTTTT.

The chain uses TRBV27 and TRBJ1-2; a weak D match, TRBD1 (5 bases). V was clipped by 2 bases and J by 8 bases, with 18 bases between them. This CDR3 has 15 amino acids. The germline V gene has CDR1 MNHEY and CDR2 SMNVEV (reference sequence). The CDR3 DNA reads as TGTGCCAGCAGTTTAGGGGCAGGCTCCCCGGAGGGCTACACCTTC. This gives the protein CASSLGAGSPEGYTF.

The CDR3 sequence: CASSETGLNTEAFF. The CDR3 nucleotides are TGTGCCAGTAGTGAGACAGGCTTGAACACTGAAGCTTTCTTT. The V and J genes are TRBV19 and TRBJ1-1; weak D call: TRBD1 (6 bases). Germline CDR1 reads LNHDA; CDR2 reads SQIVND (reference sequence). This CDR3 contains 14 residues. V was clipped by 5 bases and J by 0 bases, with 10 bases between them. The full variable domain, its missing parts supplied by reference TRBV19 and TRBJ1-1, is DGGITQSPKYLFRKEGQNVTLSCEQNLNHDAMYWYRQDPGQGLRLIYYSQIVNDFQKGDIAEGYSVSREKKESFPLTVTSAQKNPTAFYLCASSETGLNTEAFFGQGTRLTVV.

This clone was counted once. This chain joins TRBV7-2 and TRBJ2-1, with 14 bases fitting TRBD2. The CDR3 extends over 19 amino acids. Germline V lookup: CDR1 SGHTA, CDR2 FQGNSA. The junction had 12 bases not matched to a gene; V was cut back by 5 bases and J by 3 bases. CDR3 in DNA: TGTGCCAGCAGCACCTCCACCGGGACTAGCGGGGGCCTCTACAATGAGCAGTTCTTC. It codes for CASSTSTGTSGGLYNEQFF. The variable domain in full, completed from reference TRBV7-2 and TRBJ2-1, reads GAGVSQSPSNKVTEKGKDVELRCDPISGHTALYWYRQSLGQGLEFLIYFQGNSAPDKSGLPSDRFSAERTGGSVSTLTIQRTQQEDSAVYLCASSTSTGTSGGLYNEQFFGPGTRLTVL.

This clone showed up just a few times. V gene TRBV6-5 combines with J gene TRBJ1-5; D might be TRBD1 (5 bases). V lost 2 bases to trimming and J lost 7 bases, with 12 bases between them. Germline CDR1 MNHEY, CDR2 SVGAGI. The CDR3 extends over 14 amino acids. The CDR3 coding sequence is TGTGCCAGCAGTTACAAAGGGGCCGCACAGCCCCAGCATTTT. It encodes CASSYKGAAQPQHF.

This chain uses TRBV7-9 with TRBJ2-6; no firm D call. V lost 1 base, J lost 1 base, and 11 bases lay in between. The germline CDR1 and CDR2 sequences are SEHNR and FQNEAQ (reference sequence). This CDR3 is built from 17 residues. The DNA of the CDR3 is TGTGCCAGCAGCTTAGACAGTTCTCCATCTGGGGCCAACGTCCTGACTTTC. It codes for CASSLDSSPSGANVLTF.

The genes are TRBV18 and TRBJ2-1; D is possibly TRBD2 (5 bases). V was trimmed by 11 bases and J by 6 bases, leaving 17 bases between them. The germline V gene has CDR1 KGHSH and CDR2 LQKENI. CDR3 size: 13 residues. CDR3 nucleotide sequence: TGTGCCCTGCCCGGGGAAATTTCCAATGAGCAGTTCTTC. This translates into CALPGEISNEQFF.

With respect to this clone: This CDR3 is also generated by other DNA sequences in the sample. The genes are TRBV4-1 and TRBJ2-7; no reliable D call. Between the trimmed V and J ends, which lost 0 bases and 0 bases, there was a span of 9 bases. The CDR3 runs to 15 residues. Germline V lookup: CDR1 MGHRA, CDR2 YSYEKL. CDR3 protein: CASSQDFPGSYEQYF. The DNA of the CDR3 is TGCGCCAGCAGCCAAGACTTTCCAGGCTCCTACGAGCAGTACTTC.

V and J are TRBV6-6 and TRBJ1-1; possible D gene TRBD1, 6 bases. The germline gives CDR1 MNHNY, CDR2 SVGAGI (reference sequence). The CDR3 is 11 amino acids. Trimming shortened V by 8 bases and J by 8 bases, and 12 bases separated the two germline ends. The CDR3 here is CASYLTGEAFF. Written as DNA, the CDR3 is TGTGCCAGCTATCTCACAGGGGAAGCTTTCTTT.

CDR3 amino acids: CASSYHQYTEAFF. As DNA, the CDR3 is TGTGCCAGCAGCTACCATCAGTACACTGAAGCTTTCTTT. V is TRBV5-5 and J is TRBJ1-1; D unclear. V was shortened by 3 bases and J by 3 bases, with 9 bases between the two germline ends. CDR1 is SGHKS, CDR2 YYEKEE, per germline (reference sequence). This CDR3 comprises 13 residues.

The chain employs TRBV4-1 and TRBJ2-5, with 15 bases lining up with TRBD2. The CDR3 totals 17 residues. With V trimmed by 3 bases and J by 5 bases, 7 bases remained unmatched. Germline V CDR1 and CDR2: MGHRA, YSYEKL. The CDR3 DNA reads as TGCGCCAGCAGCCAGCCGGGACTAGCGGGGGGAGCGGAGACCCAGTACTTC. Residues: CASSQPGLAGGAETQYF.

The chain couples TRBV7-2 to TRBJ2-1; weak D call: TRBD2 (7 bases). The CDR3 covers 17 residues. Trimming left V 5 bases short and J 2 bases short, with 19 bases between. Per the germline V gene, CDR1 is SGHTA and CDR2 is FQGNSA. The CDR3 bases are TGTGCCAGCAGCCCCTGGGGGGGCGGGGGAGCCTACAATGAGCAGTTCTTC. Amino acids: CASSPWGGGGAYNEQFF.

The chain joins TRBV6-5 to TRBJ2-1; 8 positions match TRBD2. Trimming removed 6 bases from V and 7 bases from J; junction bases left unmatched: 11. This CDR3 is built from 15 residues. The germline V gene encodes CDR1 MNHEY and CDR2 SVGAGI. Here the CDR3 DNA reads TGTGCCAGCAGACGGGCGGGGGGCTGGGTAAATGAGCAGTTCTTC. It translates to CASRRAGGWVNEQFF.

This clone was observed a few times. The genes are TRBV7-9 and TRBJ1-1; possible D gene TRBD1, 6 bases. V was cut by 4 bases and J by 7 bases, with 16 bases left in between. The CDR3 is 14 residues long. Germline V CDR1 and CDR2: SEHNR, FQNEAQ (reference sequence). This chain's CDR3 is CASSSSDRLIEAFF. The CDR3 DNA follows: TGTGCCAGCAGCTCATCGGACAGATTAATTGAAGCTTTCTTT.

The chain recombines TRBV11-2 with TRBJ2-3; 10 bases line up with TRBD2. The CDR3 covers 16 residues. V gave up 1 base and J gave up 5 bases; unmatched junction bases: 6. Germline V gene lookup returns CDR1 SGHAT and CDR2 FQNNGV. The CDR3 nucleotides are TGTGCCAGCAGCTTAGTGAGCGGGGGGGCGGGAGATACGCAGTATTTT. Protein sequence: CASSLVSGGAGDTQYF.

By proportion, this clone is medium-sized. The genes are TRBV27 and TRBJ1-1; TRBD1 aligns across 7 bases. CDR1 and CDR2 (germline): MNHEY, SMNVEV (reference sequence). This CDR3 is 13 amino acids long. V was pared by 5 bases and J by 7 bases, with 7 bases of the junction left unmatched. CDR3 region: CASSPRGPDEAFF. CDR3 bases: TGTGCCAGCAGTCCTAGGGGGCCCGATGAAGCTTTCTTT.

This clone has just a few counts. CDR3 DNA: TGTGCCAGCAGTCCTAGCGGGGACCGCGGGGAGACCCAGTACTTC. This translates into CASSPSGDRGETQYF. This chain joins TRBV27 and TRBJ2-5; 9 nucleotides line up with TRBD2. The ends lost 5 bases at V and 5 bases at J; junction bases unmatched: 9. Germline V CDR1 and CDR2: MNHEY, SMNVEV (reference sequence). CDR3 length: 15 amino acids.

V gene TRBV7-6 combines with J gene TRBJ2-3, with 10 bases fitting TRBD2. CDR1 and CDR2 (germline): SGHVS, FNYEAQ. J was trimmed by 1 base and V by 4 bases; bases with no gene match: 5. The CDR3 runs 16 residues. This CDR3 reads CASSSGTSAGTDTQYF. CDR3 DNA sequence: TGTGCCAGCAGCTCCGGGACTAGCGCGGGCACAGATACGCAGTATTTT.

CDR3 sequence: CASSLDRWRQPQHF. CDR3 sequence (DNA): TGTGCCAGCAGCTTGGACAGGTGGCGACAGCCCCAGCATTTT. The gene calls are TRBV5-5 and TRBJ1-5; D is perhaps TRBD1 (5 bases). Germline CDR1 SGHKS, CDR2 YYEKEE (reference sequence). The CDR3 covers 14 residues. Trimming shortened V by 0 bases and J by 7 bases, and 11 bases separated the two germline ends.